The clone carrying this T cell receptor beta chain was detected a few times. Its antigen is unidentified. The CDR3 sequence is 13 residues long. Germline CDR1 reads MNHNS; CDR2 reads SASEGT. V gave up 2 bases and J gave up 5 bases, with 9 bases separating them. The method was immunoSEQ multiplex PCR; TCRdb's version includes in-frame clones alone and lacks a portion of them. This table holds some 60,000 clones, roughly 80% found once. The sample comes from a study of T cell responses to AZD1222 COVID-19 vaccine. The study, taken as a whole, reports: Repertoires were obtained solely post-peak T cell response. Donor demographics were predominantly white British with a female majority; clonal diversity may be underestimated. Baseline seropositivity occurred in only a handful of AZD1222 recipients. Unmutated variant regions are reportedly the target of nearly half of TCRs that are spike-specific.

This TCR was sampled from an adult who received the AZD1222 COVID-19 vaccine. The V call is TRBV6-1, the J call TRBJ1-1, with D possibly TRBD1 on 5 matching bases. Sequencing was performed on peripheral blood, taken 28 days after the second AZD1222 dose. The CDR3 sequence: CASSEFGGTEAFF. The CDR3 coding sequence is TGTGCCAGCAGTGAATTCGGGGGAACTGAAGCTTTCTTT.